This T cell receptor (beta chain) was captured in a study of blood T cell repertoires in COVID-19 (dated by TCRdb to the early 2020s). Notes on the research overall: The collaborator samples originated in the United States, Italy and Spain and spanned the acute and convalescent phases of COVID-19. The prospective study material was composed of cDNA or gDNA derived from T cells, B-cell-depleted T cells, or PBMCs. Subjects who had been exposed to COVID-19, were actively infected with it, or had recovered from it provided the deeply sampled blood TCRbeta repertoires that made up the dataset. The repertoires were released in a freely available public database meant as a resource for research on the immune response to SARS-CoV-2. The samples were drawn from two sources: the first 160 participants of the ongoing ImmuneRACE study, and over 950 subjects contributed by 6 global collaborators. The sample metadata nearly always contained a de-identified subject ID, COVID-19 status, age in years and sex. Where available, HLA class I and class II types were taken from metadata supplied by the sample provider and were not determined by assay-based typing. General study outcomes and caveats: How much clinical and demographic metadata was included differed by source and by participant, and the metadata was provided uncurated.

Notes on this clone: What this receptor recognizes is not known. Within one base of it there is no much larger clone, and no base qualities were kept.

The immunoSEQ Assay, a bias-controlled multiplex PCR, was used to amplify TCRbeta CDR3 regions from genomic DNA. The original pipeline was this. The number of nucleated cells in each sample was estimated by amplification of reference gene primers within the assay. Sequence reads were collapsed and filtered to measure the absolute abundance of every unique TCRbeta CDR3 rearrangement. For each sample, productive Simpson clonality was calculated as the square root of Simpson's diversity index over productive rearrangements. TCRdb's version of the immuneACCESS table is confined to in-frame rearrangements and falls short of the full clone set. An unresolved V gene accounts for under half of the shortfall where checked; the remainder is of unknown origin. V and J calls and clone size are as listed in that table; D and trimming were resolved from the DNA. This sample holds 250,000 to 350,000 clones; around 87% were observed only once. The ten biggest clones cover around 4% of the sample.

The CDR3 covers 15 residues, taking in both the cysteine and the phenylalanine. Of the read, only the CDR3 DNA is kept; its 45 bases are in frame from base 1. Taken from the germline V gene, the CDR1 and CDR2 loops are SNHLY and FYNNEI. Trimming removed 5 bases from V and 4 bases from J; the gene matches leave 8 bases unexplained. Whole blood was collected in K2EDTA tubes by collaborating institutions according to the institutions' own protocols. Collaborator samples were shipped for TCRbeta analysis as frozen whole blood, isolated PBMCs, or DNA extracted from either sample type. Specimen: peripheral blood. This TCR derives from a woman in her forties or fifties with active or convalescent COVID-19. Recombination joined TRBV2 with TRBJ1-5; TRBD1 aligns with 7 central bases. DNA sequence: TGTGCCAGCAGTCGGCGGGACAGCCTTAATCAGCCCCAGCATTTT. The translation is CASSRRDSLNQPQHF.